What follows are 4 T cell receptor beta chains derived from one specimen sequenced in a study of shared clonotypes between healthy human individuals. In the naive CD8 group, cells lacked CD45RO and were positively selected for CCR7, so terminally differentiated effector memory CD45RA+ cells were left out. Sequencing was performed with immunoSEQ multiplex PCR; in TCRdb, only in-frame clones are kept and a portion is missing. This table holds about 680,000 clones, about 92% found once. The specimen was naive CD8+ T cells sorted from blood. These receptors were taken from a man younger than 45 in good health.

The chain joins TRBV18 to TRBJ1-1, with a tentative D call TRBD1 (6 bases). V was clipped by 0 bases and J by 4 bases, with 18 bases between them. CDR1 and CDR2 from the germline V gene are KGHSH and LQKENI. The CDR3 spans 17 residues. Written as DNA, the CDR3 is TGTGCCAGCTCACCACCGAATTGGGGGGCCGGTGGCACTGAAGCTTTCTTT. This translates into CASSPPNWGAGGTEAFF.

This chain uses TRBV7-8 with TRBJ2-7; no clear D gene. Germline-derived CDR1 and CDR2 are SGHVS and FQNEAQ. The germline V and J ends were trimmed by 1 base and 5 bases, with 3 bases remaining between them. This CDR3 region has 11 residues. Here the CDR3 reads CASSLVDEQYF. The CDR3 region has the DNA TGTGCCAGCAGCTTAGTAGACGAGCAGTACTTC.

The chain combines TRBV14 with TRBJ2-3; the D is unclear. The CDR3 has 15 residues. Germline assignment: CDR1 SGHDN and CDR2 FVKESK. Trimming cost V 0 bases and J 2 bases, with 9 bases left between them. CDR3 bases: TGTGCCAGCAGCCAAGACATGGACGCCACAGATACGCAGTATTTT. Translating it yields CASSQDMDATDTQYF.

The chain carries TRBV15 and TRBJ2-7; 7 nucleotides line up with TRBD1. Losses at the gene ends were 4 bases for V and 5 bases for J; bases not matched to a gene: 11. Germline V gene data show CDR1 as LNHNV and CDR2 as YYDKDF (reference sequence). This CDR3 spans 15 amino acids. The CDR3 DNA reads TGTGCCACCAGCACCTCAAGGGGGCAGAATCACGAGCAGTACTTC. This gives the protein CATSTSRGQNHEQYF.